This passage covers 2 T cell receptor beta chains from one sample sequenced in a study of CD8+CD57+ T cells in acquired aplastic anemia listed by TCRdb under 2018. The sequencing machine was an Illumina HiSeq 2000. Profiling of TCR beta VDJ combinations and CDR3 sequences used genomic DNA as the template. TCRdb reprocessing: public reads trimmed at Q25 with fastp, clones called with MiXCR, in-frame beta chains kept. CDR3 protein sequences are deduplicated, and each keeps its most common genes and DNA. For this sample there are about 400,000 distinct CDR3 sequences; roughly 68% appear just once. The ten largest clones represent 3.5% to 4.5% of the sample. Sequenced input: sorted CD4+, CD8+, or CD8+CD57+ T cells (not recorded which) from PBMCs. All receptors derive from a human donor in good health, serving as a control.

There are many counts of this clonotype. The chain uses TRBV5-1 and TRBJ2-5; D may correspond to TRBD1 or TRBD2 (6 bases each). V dropped 4 bases and J dropped 2 bases, with 18 bases sitting between them. The CDR3 is 16 residues long. Germline assignment: CDR1 SGHRS and CDR2 YFSETQ. The chain's CDR3 is CASSRLGGEIQETQYF. CDR3 sequence (DNA): TGCGCCAGCAGCCGGCTCGGGGGCGAGATACAAGAGACCCAGTACTTC.

The chain has TRBV7-9 and TRBJ1-6; TRBD1 matches at 7 bases. The CDR3 covers 16 residues. Germline lookup yields CDR1 SEHNR and CDR2 FQNEAQ (reference sequence). Trimming cost V 5 bases and J 16 bases; bases outside gene matches: 20. CDR3 region: CASSKSERDREIRLHF. CDR3 sequence (DNA): TGTGCCAGCAGCAAAAGTGAGCGGGACAGAGAAATACGACTCCACTTT.